This paragraph covers one T cell receptor (beta chain) sequence. This entry is derived from a study of cytomegalovirus exposure and HLA in healthy donors. The CDR3 spans 17 residues. Germline CDR1 is LGHNA and CDR2 is YNFKEQ. The junction had 12 bases not matched to a gene; V was cut back by 0 bases and J by 6 bases. Primers included in the PCR were 60 Vbeta and 13 Jbeta primers. Data came from immunoSEQ multiplex PCR; TCRdb stores just in-frame clones and leaves some out. Of 150,000 to 200,000 clones listed, 81% are singletons. This receptor was identified in a man in his late teens or twenties in good health and CMV-seronegative. Material: PBMCs. This chain connects TRBV4-2 to TRBJ2-5, with 8 positions matching TRBD2. In nucleotides, the CDR3 is TGTGCCAGCAGCCAAGATTGGAGTCCAGCGGGAGAACAGACCCAGTACTTC. Translation: CASSQDWSPAGEQTQYF.